This T cell receptor beta chain was recorded in a study of pediatric ulcerative colitis. About the research overall: Ulcerative colitis patients had pancolitis or left-sided colitis, with confirming histology. Study-level points and caveats: Total lymphocyte DNA, not sorted subsets, was the template.

Each sample received Survey-level depth of up to 500,000 reads. TCRdb keeps only in-frame clones here, not all; method: immunoSEQ multiplex PCR. The table has 30,000 or so clones, roughly 82% seen once. Worth noting for this clone: No antigen is known for it.

Germline CDR1 MNHEY, CDR2 SVGAGI. V was shortened by 6 bases and J by 6 bases, with 12 bases between the two germline ends. CDR3 length: 13 residues. This TCR derives from a boy between 5 and 17 years old with severe ulcerative colitis. The chain employs TRBV6-5 and TRBJ1-5; D is perhaps TRBD1 (6 bases). Material for sequencing was blood. In nucleotides, the CDR3 is TGTGCCAGCAGAAGTACACAGGGTCAGCCCCAGCATTTT. It specifies CASRSTQGQPQHF.